The 32 T cell receptor beta chains given below trace back to one sample, sequenced in a study of neurological immune-mediated disorders (dated by TCRdb to about 2019). Libraries were built with 5' RACE. TCRdb shows the sequencer as Illumina HiSeq 2500. The public reads were quality trimmed at Q25 with fastp and then assembled into clones with MiXCR by TCRdb, keeping productive beta chains. Each entry is one CDR3 protein sequence, shown with its most common DNA and genes. Within this sample are under 80,000 distinct CDR3 sequences, with about 4% of them counted one time only. The ten largest clones represent 1.3% of the sample. Sequencing was done on a sample of PBMCs. Source of these receptors: a man in his thirties or forties with multiple sclerosis.

This clonotype was found many times. The chain couples TRBV20-1 to TRBJ2-2; unclear D gene. Germline values: CDR1 DFQATT, CDR2 SNEGSKA (reference sequence). Trimming took 4 bases from V and 3 from J, leaving 6 bases between them. The CDR3 loop spans 12 amino acids. The CDR3 sequence is CSANRYTGELFF. For the CDR3, the DNA is TGCAGTGCTAACCGCTACACCGGGGAGCTGTTTTTT.

This clonotype occurred many times. The chain carries TRBV5-1 and TRBJ2-5; 10 bases line up with TRBD2. This CDR3 comprises 15 residues. J was trimmed by 4 bases and V by 4 bases; bases with no gene match: 7. Germline V gene lookup returns CDR1 SGHRS and CDR2 YFSETQ. The CDR3 loop is CASSTTSGALETQYF. The CDR3 nucleotides are TGCGCCAGCAGCACTACTAGCGGGGCATTAGAGACCCAGTACTTC.

Ten or more counts support this clonotype. J is TRBJ2-5 and V is TRBV7-2; D ambiguous. The CDR3 loop spans 12 amino acids. V was shortened by 2 bases and J by 4 bases, with 5 bases between the two germline ends. Germline assignment: CDR1 SGHTA and CDR2 FQGNSA. CDR3 protein: CASSLQIETQYF. The DNA for the CDR3 is TGTGCCAGCAGCTTACAGATAGAGACCCAGTACTTC.

This clonotype was found many times. The chain is built from TRBV7-9 and TRBJ1-2; D is possibly TRBD1 (5 bases). The CDR3 has 15 residues. The germline V gene has CDR1 SEHNR and CDR2 FQNEAQ (reference sequence). Trimming pared 1 base from V and 4 bases from J, leaving 13 bases between. The CDR3 spells CASSLDNRPLYGYTF. Here the CDR3 DNA reads TGTGCCAGCAGCTTAGATAACAGGCCCCTCTATGGCTACACCTTC.

This clonotype was counted many times. V usage is TRBV5-5 and J usage is TRBJ1-1; D remains unclear. Germline loops: CDR1 SGHKS, CDR2 YYEKEE (reference sequence). V was cut by 5 bases and J by 2 bases, with 19 bases left in between. The CDR3 totals 16 residues. The DNA for the CDR3 is TGTGCCAGCAGTAAGAACCCTCAGCGGGGTAACACTGAAGCTTTCTTT. Translated: CASSKNPQRGNTEAFF.

This clonotype has at least ten counts. The CDR3 DNA is TGCAGTGCTAGAAGCTTGACAGGGTCGCAAGAGACCCAGTACTTC. It yields the protein CSARSLTGSQETQYF. V usage is TRBV20-1 and J usage is TRBJ2-5, with 7 bases fitting TRBD1. CDR1 is DFQATT and CDR2 is SNEGSKA in the germline V gene (reference sequence). The CDR3 extends over 15 amino acids. The trim removed 2 bases at V and 2 bases at J, leaving 8 bases unmatched.

This clonotype appeared many times. This rearrangement joins TRBV10-3 to TRBJ2-7; D perhaps matches TRBD1 (5 bases). The germline V and J ends were trimmed by 2 bases and 2 bases, with 7 bases remaining between them. The CDR3 length is 13 residues. Germline V gene sequence: CDR1 ENHRY, CDR2 SYGVKD. DNA for the CDR3: TGTGCCATCAGTGAGACAGGCACCTACGAGCAGTACTTC. It codes for CAISETGTYEQYF.

In its sample, this clonotype was seen a few times. The chain has TRBV20-1 and TRBJ2-7; D is perhaps TRBD1 or TRBD2 (6 bases each). Germline values: CDR1 DFQATT, CDR2 SNEGSKA (reference sequence). The V end lost 5 bases, the J end lost 3 bases, and 20 bases lay between the germline ends. The CDR3 sequence is 15 residues long. The CDR3 protein is CSASAGHTKFYEQYF. As DNA, the CDR3 is TGCAGTGCTTCTGCGGGACACACAAAATTCTACGAGCAGTACTTC.

This clonotype occurred many times. A clone one base away is much larger, so this may be a read error. In nucleotides, the CDR3 is TGTGCCAGCAGTTTACGACAGAACTATGGCTACACCTTC. Translation gives CASSLRQNYGYTF. The chain is built from TRBV27 and TRBJ1-2, with a tentative D call TRBD1 (5 bases). V was cut by 2 bases and J by 2 bases, with 6 bases left in between. Germline V gives CDR1 MNHEY, CDR2 SMNVEV (reference sequence). The CDR3 loop spans 13 amino acids.

This clonotype has at least ten counts. The chain carries TRBV7-9 and TRBJ2-7; TRBD1 aligns across 9 bases. The germline gives CDR1 SEHNR, CDR2 FQNEAQ (reference sequence). J was trimmed by 4 bases and V by 7 bases; bases with no gene match: 11. The CDR3 length is 15 residues. DNA for the CDR3: TGTGCCAGCACTAGGTCGGGACAGGGTTTGTACGAGCAGTACTTC. Protein product: CASTRSGQGLYEQYF.

Ten or more counts support this clonotype. The CDR3 loop reads CASSFWLAGGFNEQFF. In DNA, the CDR3 is TGTGCCAGCAGTTTTTGGCTAGCGGGGGGATTTAATGAGCAGTTCTTC. The V and J genes are TRBV27 and TRBJ2-1; the match to TRBD2 covers 11 bases. The CDR3 sequence is 16 residues long. V shed 3 bases, J shed 7 bases, and the junction held 8 bases outside the gene matches. Germline loops: CDR1 MNHEY, CDR2 SMNVEV (reference sequence).

This clonotype was observed at least ten times. J is TRBJ1-1 and V is TRBV7-9, with TRBD1 matching over 7 bases. The V segment lost 5 bases and the J segment 4 bases; nucleotides outside the gene matches: 7. The CDR3 is 14 amino acids. CDR1 is SEHNR, CDR2 FQNEAQ, per germline (reference sequence). The CDR3 sequence is CASSQGTAITEAFF. CDR3 DNA sequence: TGTGCCAGCAGCCAGGGGACAGCCATCACTGAAGCTTTCTTT.

This clonotype was detected many times. The chain is built from TRBV6-5 and TRBJ2-7, with 7 bases that match TRBD2. The trim removed 8 bases at V and 9 bases at J, leaving 7 bases unmatched. Germline-derived CDR1 and CDR2 are MNHEY and SVGAGI. The CDR3 has 11 residues. The DNA of the CDR3 is TGTGCCAGCTCGGGACCGGGAGGGCAGTACTTC. Its translation is CASSGPGGQYF.

This clonotype was observed many times. The chain recombines TRBV7-2 with TRBJ1-4; 9 nucleotides match TRBD1. The CDR3 is 14 amino acids. CDR1 and CDR2 from the germline V gene are SGHTA and FQGNSA. V dropped 5 bases and J dropped 8; count of bases not matched to a gene: 6. Written as DNA, the CDR3 is TGTGCCAGCAGCCCGGACAGGGGATGGGAAAAACTGTTTTTT. Its translation: CASSPDRGWEKLFF.

This clonotype was seen at least ten times. The V call is TRBV4-1, the J call TRBJ2-1; 9 bases line up with TRBD2. Germline-derived CDR1 and CDR2 are MGHRA and YSYEKL. The V and J ends lost 2 bases and 3 bases, in that order; junction bases with no gene match: 5. This CDR3 has 16 amino acids. CDR3 sequence: CASSQSSGDRYNEQFF. The CDR3 bases are TGCGCCAGCAGCCAATCTAGCGGGGACCGCTACAATGAGCAGTTCTTC.

This clonotype was seen a handful of times. This chain connects TRBV5-5 to TRBJ2-1; a weak D match, TRBD1 (6 bases). CDR1 is SGHKS and CDR2 is YYEKEE in the germline V gene (reference sequence). The CDR3 spans 12 residues. Between the trimmed V and J ends, which lost 5 bases and 12 bases, there was a span of 15 bases. CDR3 region: CASSRRQAGQFF. The CDR3, as DNA: TGTGCCAGCAGTAGAAGACAGGCGGGGCAGTTCTTC.

In its sample, this clonotype was seen many times. V gene TRBV4-3 combines with J gene TRBJ1-1; tentatively, D is TRBD1 (6 bases). V was trimmed by 3 bases and J by 7 bases, leaving 12 bases between them. Germline V lookup: CDR1 LGHNA, CDR2 YSLEER. The CDR3 contains 13 residues. The CDR3 region is CASSQERDIEAFF. CDR3 nucleotide sequence: TGCGCCAGCAGCCAGGAAAGGGACATTGAAGCTTTCTTT.

This clonotype was recorded many times. This sequence joins TRBV7-9 and TRBJ2-3; the match to TRBD2 covers 11 bases. Germline V lookup: CDR1 SEHNR, CDR2 FQNEAQ (reference sequence). J gave up 7 bases and V 5 bases, and 17 bases lay outside the gene matches. The CDR3 contains 18 residues. The CDR3 DNA reads as TGTGCCAGCAGCCCCCTCGGGGGCCTGACTAGCGGGGCTCATACGCAGTATTTT. Amino acids: CASSPLGGLTSGAHTQYF.

This clonotype appeared many times. This sequence joins TRBV5-1 and TRBJ2-7, with TRBD1 matching 7 bases. Per germline, CDR1 SGHRS and CDR2 YFSETQ. The length of the CDR3 is 14 residues. Unmatched junction bases numbered 7, after V lost 4 bases and J lost 3 bases. In DNA form, the CDR3 reads TGCGCCAGCAGCCCATGGGGACAGAGCTACGAGCAGTACTTC. This encodes CASSPWGQSYEQYF.

This clonotype was recorded many times. V is TRBV29-1 and J is TRBJ2-1; a possible D gene is TRBD2 (6 bases). Trimming shortened V by 5 bases and J by 3 bases, and 11 bases separated the two germline ends. This CDR3 comprises 13 residues. The germline CDR1 and CDR2 sequences are SQVTM and ANQGSEA. The CDR3 DNA sequence: TGCAGCGTTCCTAGCGAGGGCTACAATGAGCAGTTCTTC. Residues: CSVPSEGYNEQFF.

In this sample, this clonotype turned up many times. The chain combines TRBV11-2 with TRBJ2-7; 9 bases align to TRBD2. Germline V gives CDR1 SGHAT, CDR2 FQNNGV. This CDR3 contains 17 residues. With 1 base clipped from V and 4 bases from J, the junction kept 11 bases outside the gene matches. The CDR3 DNA reads TGTGCCAGCAGCTTAGCAGGGCGGCTAGCGGGGTTTTACGAGCAGTACTTC. Amino acid sequence: CASSLAGRLAGFYEQYF.

This clonotype was detected only a few times. The chain couples TRBV3-1 to TRBJ1-2; D not certain. Trimming shortened V by 3 bases and J by 3 bases, and 11 bases separated the two germline ends. This CDR3 has 14 amino acids. Germline CDR1 is LGHDT and CDR2 is YNNKEL (reference sequence). The DNA for the CDR3 is TGTGCCAGCAGCCATACGGAAAGGCACTATGGCTACACCTTC. Residues: CASSHTERHYGYTF.

The sample holds many counts of this clonotype. This chain uses TRBV20-1 with TRBJ2-7; 9 nucleotides agree with TRBD1. CDR3 length equals 13 residues. The germline V gene has CDR1 DFQATT and CDR2 SNEGSKA (reference sequence). V was clipped by 5 bases and J by 4 bases; unmatched bases: 6. CDR3 in amino acids: CSAVTGQGYEQYF. The CDR3 region has the DNA TGCAGTGCTGTTACGGGACAGGGTTACGAGCAGTACTTC.

In this sample, this clonotype turned up many times. The chain uses TRBV5-1 and TRBJ2-7; no definite D call. The CDR3 covers 14 residues. Germline V gene sequence: CDR1 SGHRS, CDR2 YFSETQ. V lost 0 bases and J lost 3, with 10 bases in between. The CDR3 loop is CASSLGFVDYEQYF. In DNA, the CDR3 is TGCGCCAGCAGCTTGGGCTTCGTTGACTACGAGCAGTACTTC.

This clonotype was counted ten times or more. The DNA for the CDR3 is TGTGCCAGCAGCCAACAGCGGGGTAGCACAGATACGCAGTATTTT. Translating gives CASSQQRGSTDTQYF. V usage is TRBV7-2 and J usage is TRBJ2-3; 7 bases are shared with TRBD2. The trim removed 5 bases at V and 0 bases at J, leaving 5 bases unmatched. The CDR3 covers 15 residues. Germline loops: CDR1 SGHTA, CDR2 FQGNSA. The full variable domain, completed using reference TRBV7-2 and TRBJ2-3, is GAGVSQSPSNKVTEKGKDVELRCDPISGHTALYWYRQSLGQGLEFLIYFQGNSAPDKSGLPSDRFSAERTGGSVSTLTIQRTQQEDSAVYLCASSQQRGSTDTQYFGPGTRLTVL.

This clonotype came up many times. This rearrangement joins TRBV4-2 to TRBJ1-2; a possible D gene is TRBD1 (5 bases). The germline gives CDR1 LGHNA, CDR2 YNFKEQ. The germline V and J ends were trimmed by 0 bases and 4 bases, with 12 bases remaining between them. The CDR3 extends over 15 amino acids. As DNA, the CDR3 is TGTGCCAGCAGCCAAGATATAAGGGGAGGCTATGGCTACACCTTC. Amino acids: CASSQDIRGGYGYTF.

This clonotype was detected ten times or more. This sequence joins TRBV3-1 and TRBJ2-5; tentatively, D is TRBD1 or TRBD2 (5 bases each). The CDR3 consists of 15 residues. Trimming took 3 bases from V and 5 from J, leaving 16 bases between them. Germline-derived CDR1 and CDR2 are LGHDT and YNNKEL (reference sequence). CDR3 loop: CASSHPGTRGETQYF. CDR3 DNA sequence: TGTGCCAGCAGCCATCCCGGGACCCGAGGGGAGACCCAGTACTTC.

In this sample, this clonotype turned up many times. This chain joins TRBV5-1 and TRBJ2-1, with TRBD2 as a possible D gene (6 bases). The CDR3 runs to 16 residues. Germline V gene data show CDR1 as SGHRS and CDR2 as YFSETQ. The germline V and J ends were trimmed by 3 bases and 8 bases, with 21 bases remaining between them. DNA for the CDR3: TGCGCCAGCAGCTCACCGCCGGGACTCACTTTCCATGAGCAGTTCTTC. Residues: CASSSPPGLTFHEQFF.

This clonotype was detected many times. The CDR3 coding sequence is TGTGCCAGCAGCCGGAGGACAGGGGGATCTTGGGAGCAGTACTTC. Translation: CASSRRTGGSWEQYF. This chain uses TRBV14 with TRBJ2-7, with 10 positions matching TRBD1. This CDR3 comprises 15 residues. The V and J ends lost 4 bases and 7 bases, in that order; junction bases with no gene match: 10. Germline V CDR1 and CDR2: SGHDN, FVKESK.

This clonotype has a handful of counts. This may arise from a read error, as a much more abundant clone is one base away. V usage is TRBV11-2 and J usage is TRBJ2-7, with D possibly matching TRBD1 (5 bases). Germline V gene data show CDR1 as SGHAT and CDR2 as FQNNGV. The CDR3 is made up of 12 amino acids. CDR3 sequence reads: CVSSLGAHEQYF. The CDR3, as DNA: TGTGTCAGCAGCTTAGGGGCCCACGAGCAGTACTTC. Full variable domain (remainder filled in from reference TRBV11-2 and TRBJ2-7): EAGVAQSPRYKIIEKRQSVAFWCNPISGHATLYWYQQILGQGPKLLIQFQNNGVVDDSQLPKDRFSAERLKGVDSTLKIQPAKLEDSAVYLCVSSLGAHEQYFGPGTRLTVT.

This clonotype appeared a few times. This chain uses TRBV5-1 with TRBJ1-2, with TRBD1 identical over 9 bases. V lost 4 bases to trimming and J lost 7 bases; unmatched junction nucleotides: 8. Germline CDR1 reads SGHRS; CDR2 reads YFSETQ. CDR3 length: 14 amino acids. As DNA, the CDR3 is TGCGCCAGCAGCCGGGGACAGGGAGGCTCTGGCTACACCTTC. The encoded protein is CASSRGQGGSGYTF.

The sample holds many counts of this clonotype. J is TRBJ1-4 and V is TRBV20-1; no firm D call. From germline, CDR1 is DFQATT and CDR2 SNEGSKA (reference sequence). The CDR3 has 12 residues. Deletions cut 3 bases from V and 3 bases from J, with 5 bases between. The chain's CDR3 is CSARRANEKLFF. The CDR3, as DNA: TGCAGTGCTAGGCGGGCTAATGAAAAACTGTTTTTT.